This T cell receptor (beta chain) stems from a study of shared clonotypes between healthy human individuals. Overall study: Per donor, CD8 memory used one plate, CD8 naive used two, CD4 memory used three and CD4 naive used three.

CDR1 SQVTM and CDR2 ANQGSEA come from the germline V gene. Trimming took 3 bases from V and 5 from J, leaving 15 bases between them. The CDR3 loop spans 14 amino acids. General study results and limits: A limitation of the genetic and exposure-history diversity represented arose from few donors.

This clone was seen once. Its antigen is still unknown. As defined, naive CD8 cells were CD45RO-negative and positively selected for CCR7, with terminally differentiated effector memory CD45RA+ cells excluded. Data came from immunoSEQ multiplex PCR; TCRdb stores just in-frame clones and leaves some out. The table has about 870,000 clones, around 93% seen once; the top ten hold less than 25%. This clonotype was sampled from a man under 40 in good health. What was sequenced was naive CD8+ T cells sorted from blood. The chain combines TRBV29-1 with TRBJ2-3; D is tentatively TRBD1 or TRBD2 (6 bases each). The CDR3 here is CSVEFRGRGDTQYF. CDR3 DNA sequence: TGCAGCGTTGAGTTCCGGGGGCGGGGAGATACGCAGTATTTT.